This T cell receptor (beta chain) emerged from a study of CD8 T cells in Susac syndrome. Random-hexamer reverse transcription was applied to roughly 0.5 to 1 ug RNA. Each CDR3 protein is one row after TCRdb ran MiXCR on the immunoSEQ multiplex PCR reads. The data show about 290,000 distinct CDR3 sequences, 75% to 85% seen once. In germline, CDR1 is MNHNS, CDR2 SASEGT. This CDR3 contains 16 residues. With 5 bases clipped from V and 3 bases from J, the junction kept 10 bases outside the gene matches. The sequence came from a human donor with multiple sclerosis. Material: CD8+ T cells from PBMCs. The rearrangement joins TRBV6-1 to TRBJ2-3; TRBD2 matches at 8 bases. The chain's CDR3 is CASSPEVAGKTDTQYF. The CDR3 coding sequence is TGTGCCAGCAGTCCCGAGGTAGCGGGAAAGACAGATACGCAGTATTTT.